This entry describes one T cell receptor (beta chain). What it binds is unknown. The CDR3 length is 14 residues. Germline V gives CDR1 SGHVS, CDR2 FQNEAQ. The source of the sample is a study of T cells expressing NK-cell markers. Background on the study: TCR beta repertoires came from sorted CD3+CD56+NKG2C+, CD3+CD56+NKG2C- and CD3+CD56-NKG2C+ T cells.

The study, taken as a whole, reports: The contribution of dominant NKG2C+ clonotypes to CD8+ T cells in roughly 6 donors was 1.0-7.0%. Expanded NKG2C+ T cell clones had unclear HCMV specificity.

From its re-call of the 5' RACE reads, TCRdb lists each CDR3 protein once, without DNA. The sample features 440,000 or so distinct CDR3 sequences, with 7.3% in its top ten. What was sequenced was blood T cells: a sorted CD56 or NKG2C T cell subset, CD4+ or CD8+ T cells, or bulk PBMC T cells (not recorded which). The rearrangement joins TRBV7-8 to TRBJ2-5. This receptor was identified in a woman aged 18 to 75 in good health. This chain's CDR3 is CASSLRSFKETQYF.